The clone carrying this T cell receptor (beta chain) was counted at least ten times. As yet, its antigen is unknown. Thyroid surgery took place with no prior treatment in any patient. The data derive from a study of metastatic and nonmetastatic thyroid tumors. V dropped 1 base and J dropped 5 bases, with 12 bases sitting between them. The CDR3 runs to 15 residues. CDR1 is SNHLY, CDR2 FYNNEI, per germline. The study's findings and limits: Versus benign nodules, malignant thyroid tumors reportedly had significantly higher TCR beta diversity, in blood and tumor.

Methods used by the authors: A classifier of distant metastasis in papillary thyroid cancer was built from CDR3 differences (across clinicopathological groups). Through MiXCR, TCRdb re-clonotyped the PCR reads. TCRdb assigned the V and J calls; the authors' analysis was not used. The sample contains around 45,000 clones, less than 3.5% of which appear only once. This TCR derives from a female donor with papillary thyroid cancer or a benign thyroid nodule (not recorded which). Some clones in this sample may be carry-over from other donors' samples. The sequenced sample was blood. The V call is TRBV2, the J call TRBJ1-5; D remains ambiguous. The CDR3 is CASSEDSHWDQPQHF. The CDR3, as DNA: TGTGCCAGCAGTGAAGACAGCCATTGGGATCAGCCCCAGCATTTT.